This T cell receptor beta chain emerged from a study of cytomegalovirus exposure and HLA in healthy donors. The PCR had 60 Vbeta and 13 Jbeta primers. In the original analysis: An analysis that came later counted 60 million to 80 million unique TCR beta chains, 9 million to 12 million shared. The protocol was immunoSEQ multiplex PCR, while the TCRdb copy is restricted to in-frame clones and leaves out a portion. V, J and clone size are those of that table, while D and trimming were read from the DNA. The table has about 200,000 clones, 75% to 85% seen once. Overall study results and limits: Later analysis identified several of the most significant clusters that appeared linked to common viral pathogens. Despite most TCR sequences being rare, some public TCRs occurred in many donors.

On this clone itself: Antigen specificity is unknown.

The material sequenced was PBMCs. This TCR was sampled from a male donor in good health and CMV-seropositive.

CDR3 DNA: TGTGCCAGCAGCTTAGAGGCAGGGCTTACCCTTGGGGCCAACGTCCTGACTTTC. It specifies CASSLEAGLTLGANVLTF. This sequence joins TRBV7-6 and TRBJ2-6; TRBD1 might be the D (5 bases). The CDR3 sequence is 18 residues long. Germline CDR1 is SGHVS and CDR2 is FNYEAQ. Trimming took 1 base from V and 3 from J, leaving 16 bases between them.